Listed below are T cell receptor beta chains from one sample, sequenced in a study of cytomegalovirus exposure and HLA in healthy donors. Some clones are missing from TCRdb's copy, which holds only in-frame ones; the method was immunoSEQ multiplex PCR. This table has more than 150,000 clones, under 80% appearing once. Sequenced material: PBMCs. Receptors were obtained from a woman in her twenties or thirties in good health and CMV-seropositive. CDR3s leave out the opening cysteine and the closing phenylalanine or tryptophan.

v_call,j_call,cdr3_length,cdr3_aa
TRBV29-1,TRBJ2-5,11,SVRDKYQETQY
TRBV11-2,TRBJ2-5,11,ASSRPGGETQY
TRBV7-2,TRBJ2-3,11,ASSLEQTDTQY
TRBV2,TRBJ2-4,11,ASGTRDKNSQY
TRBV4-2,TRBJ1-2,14,ASSQDQNRQPYGYT
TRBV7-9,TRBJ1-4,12,ASSQGQGNEKLF
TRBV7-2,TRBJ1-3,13,ASSFTGTSGNTIY
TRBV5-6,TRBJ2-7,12,ASSSDRGFREQY
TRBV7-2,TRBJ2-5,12,ASSARQGKETQY
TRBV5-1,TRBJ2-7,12,ASSYRTGGDEQY
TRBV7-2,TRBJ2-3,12,ASSSQRGSDTQY
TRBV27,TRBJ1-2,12,ASSPQGAYNGYT
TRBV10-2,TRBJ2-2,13,ASSERDSNTGELF
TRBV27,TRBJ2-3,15,ASSPGGGPSSTDTQY
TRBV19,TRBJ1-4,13,ARRQGKGVGEKLF
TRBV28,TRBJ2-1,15,ASSFPTSGGSYNEQF
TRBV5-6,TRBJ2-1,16,ASSPKGSGLGFSNEQF
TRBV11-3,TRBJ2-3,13,ASSLGLESTDTQY
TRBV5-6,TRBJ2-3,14,ASSSRLAASTDTQY
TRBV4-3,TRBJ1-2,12,ASSHPGVGYGYT